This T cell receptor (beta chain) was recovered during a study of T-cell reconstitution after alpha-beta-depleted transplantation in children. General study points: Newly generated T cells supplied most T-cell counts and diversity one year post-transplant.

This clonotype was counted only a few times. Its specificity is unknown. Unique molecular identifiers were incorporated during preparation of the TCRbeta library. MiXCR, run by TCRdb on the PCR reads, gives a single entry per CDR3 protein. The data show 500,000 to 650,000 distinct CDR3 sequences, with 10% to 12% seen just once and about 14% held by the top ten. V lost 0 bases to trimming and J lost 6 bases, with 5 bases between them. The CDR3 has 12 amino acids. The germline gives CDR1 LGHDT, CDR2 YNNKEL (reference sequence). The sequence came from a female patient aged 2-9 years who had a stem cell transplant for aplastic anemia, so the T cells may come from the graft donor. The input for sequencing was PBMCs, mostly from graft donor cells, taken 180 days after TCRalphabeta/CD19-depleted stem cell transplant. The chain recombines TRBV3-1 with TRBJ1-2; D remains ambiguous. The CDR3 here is CASSQEPNGYTF. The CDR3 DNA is TGTGCCAGCAGCCAAGAACCAAATGGCTACACCTTC.